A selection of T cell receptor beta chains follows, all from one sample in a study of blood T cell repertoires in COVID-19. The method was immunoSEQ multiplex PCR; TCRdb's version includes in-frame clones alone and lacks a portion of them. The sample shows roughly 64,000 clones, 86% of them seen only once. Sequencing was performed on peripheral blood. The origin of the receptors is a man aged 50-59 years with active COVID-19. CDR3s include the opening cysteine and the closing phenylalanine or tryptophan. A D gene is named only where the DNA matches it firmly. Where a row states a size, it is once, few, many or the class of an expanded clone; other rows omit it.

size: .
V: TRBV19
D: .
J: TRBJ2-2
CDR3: CASSMRYTGELFF
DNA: TGTGCCAGTAGTATGAGGTACACCGGGGAGCTGTTTTTT

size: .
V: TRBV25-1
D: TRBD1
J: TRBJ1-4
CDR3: CASSDTEQGAFEKLFF
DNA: TGTGCCAGCAGTGACACCGAACAGGGGGCCTTTGAAAAACTGTTTTTT

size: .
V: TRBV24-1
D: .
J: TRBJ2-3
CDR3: CATSDLFLTVHFNTDTQYF
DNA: TGTGCCACCAGTGATTTGTTCCTAACAGTTCACTTTAACACAGATACGCAGTATTTT

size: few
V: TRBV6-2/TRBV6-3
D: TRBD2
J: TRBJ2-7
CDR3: CASSSAGGGSYEQYF
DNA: TGTGCCAGCAGTAGTGCGGGAGGAGGCTCCTACGAGCAGTACTTC

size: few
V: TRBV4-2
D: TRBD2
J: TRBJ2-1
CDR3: CASSQEVSGRGNEQFF
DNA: TGTGCCAGCAGCCAAGAAGTCAGCGGGAGGGGTAATGAGCAGTTCTTC

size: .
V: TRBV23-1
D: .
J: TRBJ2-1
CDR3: CATRGAGSYNEQFF
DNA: TGCGCCACCCGGGGGGCGGGGTCCTACAATGAGCAGTTCTTC

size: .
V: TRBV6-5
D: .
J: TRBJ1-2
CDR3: CASSYGGPTNYGYTF
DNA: TGTGCCAGCAGTTACGGGGGCCCTACTAACTATGGCTACACCTTC

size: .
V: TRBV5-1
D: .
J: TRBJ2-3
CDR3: CASSRGGTQYF
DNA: TGCGCCAGCAGCAGAGGAGGTACGCAGTATTTT

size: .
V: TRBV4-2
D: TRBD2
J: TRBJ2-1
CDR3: CASSQGGRGTEQFF
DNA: TGTGCCAGCAGCCAAGGCGGGAGGGGAACCGAGCAGTTCTTC

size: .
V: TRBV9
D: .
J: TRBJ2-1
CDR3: CASSGPPQGNEQFF
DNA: TGTGCCAGCAGCGGACCGCCGCAGGGCAATGAGCAGTTCTTC

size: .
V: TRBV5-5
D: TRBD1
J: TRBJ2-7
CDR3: CASSRQGTISYEQYF
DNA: TGTGCCAGCAGCCGACAGGGAACAATTTCCTACGAGCAGTACTTC

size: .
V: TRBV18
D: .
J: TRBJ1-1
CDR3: CASSPRQMNTEAFF
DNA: TGTGCCAGCTCACCACGACAGATGAACACTGAAGCTTTCTTT

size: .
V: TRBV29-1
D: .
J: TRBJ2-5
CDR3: CSVEVTVGETQYF
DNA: TGCAGCGTTGAAGTCACGGTGGGCGAGACCCAGTACTTC

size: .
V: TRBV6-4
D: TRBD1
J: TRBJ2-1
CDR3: CASSDRDRVSNEQFF
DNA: TGTGCCAGCAGTGACCGGGACAGGGTGAGCAATGAGCAGTTCTTC

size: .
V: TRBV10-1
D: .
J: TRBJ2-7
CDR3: CASSEVSGRDYEQYF
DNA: TGCGCCAGCAGTGAGGTTTCCGGCAGGGACTACGAGCAGTACTTC

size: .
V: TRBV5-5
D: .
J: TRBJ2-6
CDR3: CASSPQSRAVGANVLTF
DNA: TGTGCCAGCAGCCCCCAGAGCAGGGCGGTTGGGGCCAACGTCCTGACTTTC

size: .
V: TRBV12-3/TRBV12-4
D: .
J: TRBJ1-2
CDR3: CASSPDSNYGYTF
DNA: TGTGCCAGCAGTCCGGACAGTAACTATGGCTACACCTTC

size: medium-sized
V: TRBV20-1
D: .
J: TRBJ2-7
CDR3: CSASHLKNYGDEQYF
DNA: TGCAGTGCTAGTCATCTGAAGAACTACGGCGACGAGCAGTACTTC

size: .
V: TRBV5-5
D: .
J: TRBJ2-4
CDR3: CASNPGNLLAKNIQYF
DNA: TGTGCCAGCAATCCAGGGAACCTCCTAGCCAAAAACATTCAGTACTTC

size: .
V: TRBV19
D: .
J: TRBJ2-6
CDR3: CASSTRETSGANVLTF
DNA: TGTGCCAGTAGTACACGGGAAACCTCTGGGGCCAACGTCCTGACTTTC

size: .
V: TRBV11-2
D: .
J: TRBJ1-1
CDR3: CASSLDPRGAWVTEAFF
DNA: TGTGCCAGCAGCTTAGATCCCCGGGGGGCATGGGTCACTGAAGCTTTCTTT

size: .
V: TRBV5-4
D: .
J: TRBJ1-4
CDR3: CASSLAGGGEKLFF
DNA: TGTGCCAGCAGCTTGGCGGGTGGTGGGGAAAAACTGTTTTTT

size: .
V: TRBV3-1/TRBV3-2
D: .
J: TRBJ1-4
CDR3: CASSQWTATNEKLFF
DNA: TGTGCCAGCAGCCAATGGACAGCAACTAATGAAAAACTGTTTTTT